Included here is one T cell receptor beta chain sequence, with context. Antigen specificity is unknown. Sequencing was performed with immunoSEQ multiplex PCR; in TCRdb, only in-frame clones are kept and a portion is missing. The sample holds 98,000 or so clones, approximately 90% seen once. Prior autoimmune disease or systemic immunosuppression barred patients. CDR1 is SGHAT, CDR2 FQNNGV, per germline. The length of the CDR3 is 15 residues. V lost 3 bases and J 6 bases, leaving 16 bases between the germline ends. This sample was taken from a study of OX40 agonist ivuxolimab in advanced cancers. Findings and limits, study-wide: Low normalized T-cell clonal expansion also characterized some of the nonresponders.

Sequenced here: CD4+ or CD8+ T cells sorted from blood, sampled in a trial of the OX40 agonist ivuxolimab. The chain joins TRBV11-2 to TRBJ2-3, with D possibly being TRBD2 (5 bases). This receptor was taken from an adult with an advanced solid tumor such as melanoma, head and neck, liver or kidney cancer. CDR3 region: CASSFLATKEDTQYF. Here the CDR3 DNA reads TGTGCCAGCAGCTTCTTAGCGACAAAAGAGGATACGCAGTATTTT. Full variable domain (remainder filled in from reference TRBV11-2 and TRBJ2-3): EAGVAQSPRYKIIEKRQSVAFWCNPISGHATLYWYQQILGQGPKLLIQFQNNGVVDDSQLPKDRFSAERLKGVDSTLKIQPAKLEDSAVYLCASSFLATKEDTQYFGPGTRLTVL.